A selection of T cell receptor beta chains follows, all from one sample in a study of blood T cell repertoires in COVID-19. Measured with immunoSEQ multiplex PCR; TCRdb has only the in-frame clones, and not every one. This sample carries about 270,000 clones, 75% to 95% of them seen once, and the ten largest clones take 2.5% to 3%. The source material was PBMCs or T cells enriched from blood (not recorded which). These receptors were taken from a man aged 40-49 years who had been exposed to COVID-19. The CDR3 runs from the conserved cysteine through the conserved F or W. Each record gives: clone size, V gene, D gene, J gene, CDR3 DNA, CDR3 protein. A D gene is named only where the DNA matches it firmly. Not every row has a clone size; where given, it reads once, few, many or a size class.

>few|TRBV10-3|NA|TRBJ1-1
TGTGCCATCAGTGAGAGCAATCAGGGTGATACTGAAGCTTTCTTT
CAISESNQGDTEAFF
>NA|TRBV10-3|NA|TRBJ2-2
TGTGCCATCAGCGGACGCGGGCCGACCGGGGAGCTGTTTTTT
CAISGRGPTGELFF
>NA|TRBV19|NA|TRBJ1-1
TGTGCCAGTAGTATAGATCGGGGGGGTCGGGACACTGAAGCTTTCTTT
CASSIDRGGRDTEAFF
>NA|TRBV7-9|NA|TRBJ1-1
TGTGCCAGCAGTCGAGAAGAGAACACTGAAGCTTTCTTT
CASSREENTEAFF
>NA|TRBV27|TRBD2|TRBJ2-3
TGTGCCAGCAGTAGGACTAGCGGGAGATGGGGCACAGATACGCAGTATTTT
CASSRTSGRWGTDTQYF
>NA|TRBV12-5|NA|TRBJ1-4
TGTGCTAGTGGCCGGGGTTTAGAGGCTGAAAAACTGTTTTTT
CASGRGLEAEKLFF
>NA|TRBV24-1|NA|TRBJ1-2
TGTGCCACCAGTGATTTTTCAGAGGTCTACACCTTC
CATSDFSEVYTF
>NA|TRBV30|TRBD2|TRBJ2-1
TGTGCCTGGTCTAGCGGGAGACTCAATGAGCAGTTCTTC
CAWSSGRLNEQFF
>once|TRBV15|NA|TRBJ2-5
TGTGCCACCAGCAGAGCCACACAGGGTTCAGAGACCCAGTACTTC
CATSRATQGSETQYF
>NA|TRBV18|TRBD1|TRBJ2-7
TGTGCCAGCTCACCCCAGGGACAGGGCGACGAGCAGTACTTC
CASSPQGQGDEQYF
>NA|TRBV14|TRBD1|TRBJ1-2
TGTGCCAGCAGCCAATGGCAGGGGGTCTCTGGCTACACCTTC
CASSQWQGVSGYTF
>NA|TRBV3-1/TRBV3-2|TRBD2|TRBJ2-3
TGTGCCAGCAGCCCAACAAATTCAGGGACTAGCGGGAAGTCAGATACGCAGTATTTT
CASSPTNSGTSGKSDTQYF
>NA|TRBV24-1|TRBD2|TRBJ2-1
TGTGCCACCGGACTAGCGGGGAGCTCCTACAATGAGCAGTTCTTC
CATGLAGSSYNEQFF
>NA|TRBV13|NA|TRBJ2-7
TGTGCCAGCAGCTCCCTCAGAGGCGAGCAGTACTTC
CASSSLRGEQYF
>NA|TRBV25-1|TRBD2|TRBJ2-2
TGTGCCAGCAGTGAATACGGGGGGACCGGGGAGCTGTTTTTT
CASSEYGGTGELFF
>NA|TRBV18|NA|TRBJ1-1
TGTGCCAGCTCACCCGTTGGGGGGGATGGGAACACTGAAGCTTTCTTT
CASSPVGGDGNTEAFF
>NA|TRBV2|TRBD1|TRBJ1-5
TGTGCCAGCAGTGATCCCCCGGGACAGGGGGCCCTTGGCAATCAGCCCCAGCATTTT
CASSDPPGQGALGNQPQHF
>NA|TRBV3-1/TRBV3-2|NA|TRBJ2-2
TGTGCCAGCAGCAACGGCCCTAGCGGAGGGGGGAGAAGGGGCACCGGGGAGCTGTTTTTT
CASSNGPSGGGRRGTGELFF
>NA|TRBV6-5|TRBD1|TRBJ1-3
TGTGCCAGCAGTTCCACAGGGGGTGGAAACACCATATATTTT
CASSSTGGGNTIYF
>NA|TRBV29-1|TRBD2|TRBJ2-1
TGCAGCGTTGAAGTTTCTAGCGGATACAATGAGCAGTTCTTC
CSVEVSSGYNEQFF
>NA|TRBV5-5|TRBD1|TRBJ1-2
TGTGCCAGCAGCCTGGGACAGGGGAACTATGGCTACACCTTC
CASSLGQGNYGYTF
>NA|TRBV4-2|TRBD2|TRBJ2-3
TGTGCCAGCAGCGAGGTGGGGACTACCACAGATACGCAGTATTTT
CASSEVGTTTDTQYF
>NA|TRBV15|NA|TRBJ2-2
TGTGCCACCAGCAGAGATCCGGGGGACACCGGGGAGCTGTTTTTT
CATSRDPGDTGELFF
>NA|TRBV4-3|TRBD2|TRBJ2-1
TGCGCCAGCAGCCAAGATTCTAGCGGGAGTACTAGGCCGTTCTTC
CASSQDSSGSTRPFF
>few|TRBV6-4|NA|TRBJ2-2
TGTGCCAGCAGTGACGGGAGCACCGGGGAGCTGTTTTTT
CASSDGSTGELFF
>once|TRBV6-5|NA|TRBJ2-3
TGTGCCAGCAGTTACGTCGGGAGTACAACAGATACGCAGTATTTT
CASSYVGSTTDTQYF